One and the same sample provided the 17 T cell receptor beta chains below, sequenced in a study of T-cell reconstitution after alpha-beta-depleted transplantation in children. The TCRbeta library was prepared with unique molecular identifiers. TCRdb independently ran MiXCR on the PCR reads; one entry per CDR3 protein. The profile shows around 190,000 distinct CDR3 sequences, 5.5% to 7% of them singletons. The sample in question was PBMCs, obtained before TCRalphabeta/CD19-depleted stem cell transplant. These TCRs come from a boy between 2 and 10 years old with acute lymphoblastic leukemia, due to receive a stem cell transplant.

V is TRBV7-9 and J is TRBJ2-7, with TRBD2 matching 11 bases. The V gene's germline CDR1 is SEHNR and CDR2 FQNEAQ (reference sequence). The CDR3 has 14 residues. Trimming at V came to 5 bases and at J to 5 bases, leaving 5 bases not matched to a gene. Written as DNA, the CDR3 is TGTGCCAGCAGCCCCCCGGGACTAGCGGACGAGCAGTACTTC. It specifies CASSPPGLADEQYF.

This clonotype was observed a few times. The CDR3 DNA follows: TGTGCCAGCAGCGACAAGGGGGGTAATCAGCCCCAGCATTTT. Amino acids: CASSDKGGNQPQHF. The chain joins TRBV28 to TRBJ1-5; possibly TRBD1 for D (6 bases). CDR3 size: 14 residues. The germline gives CDR1 MDHEN, CDR2 SYDVKM. Trimming took off 6 bases at V and 4 bases at J, with 13 bases between the two ends.

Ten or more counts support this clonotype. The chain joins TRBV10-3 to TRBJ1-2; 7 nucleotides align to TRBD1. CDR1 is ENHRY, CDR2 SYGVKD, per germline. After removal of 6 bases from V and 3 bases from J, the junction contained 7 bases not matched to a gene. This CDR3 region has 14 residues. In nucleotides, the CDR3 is TGTGCCATCAGGCCCCGGGACAGCGACTATGGCTACACCTTC. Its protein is CAIRPRDSDYGYTF.

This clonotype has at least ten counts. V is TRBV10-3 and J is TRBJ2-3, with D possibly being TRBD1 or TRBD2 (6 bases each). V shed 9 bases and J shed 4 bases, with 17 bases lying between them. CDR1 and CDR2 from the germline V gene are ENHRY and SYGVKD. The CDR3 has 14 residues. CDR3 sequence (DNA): TGTGCCATAGGGAGGACAGCAGAAGCAGATACGCAGTATTTT. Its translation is CAIGRTAEADTQYF.

CDR3 sequence: CASSLNVDEQFF. CDR3 sequence (DNA): TGTGCCAGCTCATTGAACGTCGATGAGCAGTTCTTC. The chain links TRBV18 to TRBJ2-1; no clear D. The CDR3 is 12 residues long. Germline V gene lookup returns CDR1 KGHSH and CDR2 LQKENI. V was cut by 5 bases and J by 8 bases, with 10 bases left in between.

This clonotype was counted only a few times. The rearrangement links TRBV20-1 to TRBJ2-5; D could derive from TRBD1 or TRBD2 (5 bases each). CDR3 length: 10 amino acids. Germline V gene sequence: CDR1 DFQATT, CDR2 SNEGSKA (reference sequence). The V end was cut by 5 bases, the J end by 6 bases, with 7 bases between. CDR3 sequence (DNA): TGCAGTGCTGGGGGACAGACCCAGTACTTC. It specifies CSAGGQTQYF.

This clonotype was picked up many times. The CDR3 coding sequence is TGCAGCGTGGGGGGTGTATCTAACTATGGCTACACCTTC. The encoded protein is CSVGGVSNYGYTF. The gene calls are TRBV29-1 and TRBJ1-2; D perhaps matches TRBD1 (5 bases). V lost 6 bases and J lost 0, with 11 bases in between. This CDR3 region has 13 residues. The germline CDR1 and CDR2 sequences are SQVTM and ANQGSEA.

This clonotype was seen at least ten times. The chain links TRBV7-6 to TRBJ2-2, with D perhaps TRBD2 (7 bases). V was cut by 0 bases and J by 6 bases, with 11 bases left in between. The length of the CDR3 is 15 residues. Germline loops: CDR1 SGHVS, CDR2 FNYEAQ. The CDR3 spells CASSLAGGQAGELFF. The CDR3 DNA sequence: TGTGCCAGCAGCTTAGCGGGGGGGCAGGCCGGGGAGCTGTTTTTT.

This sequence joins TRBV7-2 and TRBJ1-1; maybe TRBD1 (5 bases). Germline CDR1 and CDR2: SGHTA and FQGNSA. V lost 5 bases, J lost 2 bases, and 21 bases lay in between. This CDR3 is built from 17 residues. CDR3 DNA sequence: TGTGCCAGCAGCGGGGGGTCAGGGAGGGAATTTAACACTGAAGCTTTCTTT. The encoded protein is CASSGGSGREFNTEAFF.

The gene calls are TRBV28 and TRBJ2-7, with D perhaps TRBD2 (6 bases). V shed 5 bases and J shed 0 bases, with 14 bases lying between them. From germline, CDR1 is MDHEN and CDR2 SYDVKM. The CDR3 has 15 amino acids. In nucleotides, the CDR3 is TGTGCCAGCAGTCCGGGAATAGCGGCCTCCTACGAGCAGTACTTC. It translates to CASSPGIAASYEQYF.

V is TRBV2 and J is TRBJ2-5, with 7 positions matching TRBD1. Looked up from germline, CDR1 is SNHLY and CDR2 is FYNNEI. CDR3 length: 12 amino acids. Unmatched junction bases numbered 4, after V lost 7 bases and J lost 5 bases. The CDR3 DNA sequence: TGTGCCAGCATTGGACAGGCGGAGACCCAGTACTTC. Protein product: CASIGQAETQYF. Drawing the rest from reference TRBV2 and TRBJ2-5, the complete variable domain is EPEVTQTPSHQVTQMGQEVILRCVPISNHLYFYWYRQILGQKVEFLVSFYNNEISEKSEIFDDQFSVERPDGSNFTLKIRSTKLEDSAMYFCASIGQAETQYFGPGTRLLVL.

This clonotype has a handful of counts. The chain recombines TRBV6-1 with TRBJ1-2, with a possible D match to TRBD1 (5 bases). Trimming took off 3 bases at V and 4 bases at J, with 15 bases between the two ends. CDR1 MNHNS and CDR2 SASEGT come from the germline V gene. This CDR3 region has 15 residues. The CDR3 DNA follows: TGTGCCAGCAGTGACATGGCAGGGTTGATCTATGGCTACACCTTC. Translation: CASSDMAGLIYGYTF.

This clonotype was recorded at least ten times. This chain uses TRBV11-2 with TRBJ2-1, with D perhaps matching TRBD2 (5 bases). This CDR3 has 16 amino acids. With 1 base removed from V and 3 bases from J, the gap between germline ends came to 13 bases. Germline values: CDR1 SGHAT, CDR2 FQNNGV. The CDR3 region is CASSLAGGGFYNEQFF. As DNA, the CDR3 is TGTGCCAGCAGCTTAGCCGGCGGCGGGTTCTACAATGAGCAGTTCTTC.

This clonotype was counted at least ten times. The CDR3 loop is CASSQPLGSSGNTIYF. CDR3 nucleotide sequence: TGTGCCAGCAGCCAGCCTCTAGGCAGCTCTGGAAACACCATATATTTT. The rearrangement uses TRBV7-2 and TRBJ1-3; D gene unclear. This CDR3 is built from 16 residues. V dropped 5 bases and J dropped 0 bases, with 14 bases sitting between them. Per germline, CDR1 SGHTA and CDR2 FQGNSA.

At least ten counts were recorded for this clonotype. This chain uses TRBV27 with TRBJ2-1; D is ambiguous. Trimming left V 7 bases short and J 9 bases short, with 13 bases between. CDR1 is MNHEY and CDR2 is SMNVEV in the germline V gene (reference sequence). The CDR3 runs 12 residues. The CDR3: CASIEGFGEQFF. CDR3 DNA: TGTGCCAGCATTGAAGGATTCGGTGAGCAGTTCTTC.

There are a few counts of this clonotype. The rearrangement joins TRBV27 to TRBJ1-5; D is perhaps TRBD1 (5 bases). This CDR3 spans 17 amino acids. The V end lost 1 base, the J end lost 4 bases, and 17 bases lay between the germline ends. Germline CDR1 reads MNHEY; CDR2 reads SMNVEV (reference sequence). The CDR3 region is CASSLYSPGPLNQPQHF. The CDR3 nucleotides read TGTGCCAGCAGTTTATATAGTCCAGGGCCACTTAATCAGCCCCAGCATTTT.

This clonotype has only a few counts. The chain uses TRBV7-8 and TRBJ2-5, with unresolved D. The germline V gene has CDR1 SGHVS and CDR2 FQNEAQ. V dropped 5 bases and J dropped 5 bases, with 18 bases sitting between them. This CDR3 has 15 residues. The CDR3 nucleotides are TGTGCCAGCAGCCCTGTCCCCACGGGCTCGGAGACCCAGTACTTC. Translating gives CASSPVPTGSETQYF.